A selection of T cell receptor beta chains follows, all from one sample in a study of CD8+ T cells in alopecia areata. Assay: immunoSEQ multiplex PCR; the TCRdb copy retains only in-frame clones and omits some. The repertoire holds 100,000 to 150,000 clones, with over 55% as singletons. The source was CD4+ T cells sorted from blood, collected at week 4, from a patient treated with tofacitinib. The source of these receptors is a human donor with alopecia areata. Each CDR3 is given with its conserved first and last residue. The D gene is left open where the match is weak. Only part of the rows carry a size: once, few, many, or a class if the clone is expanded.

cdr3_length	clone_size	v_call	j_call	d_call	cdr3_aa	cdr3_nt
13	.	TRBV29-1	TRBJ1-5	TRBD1	CSVGQGYNQPQHF	TGCAGCGTTGGACAGGGGTACAATCAGCCCCAGCATTTT
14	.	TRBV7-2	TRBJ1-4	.	CASSLGLVAEKLFF	TGTGCCAGCAGCTTAGGTCTAGTTGCGGAAAAACTGTTTTTT
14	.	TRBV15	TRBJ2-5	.	CATSLHRAQETQYF	TGTGCCACCAGCTTACACAGGGCTCAAGAGACCCAGTACTTC
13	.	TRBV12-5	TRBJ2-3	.	CASGLLDRDTQYF	TGTGCTAGTGGTTTGTTGGACCGGGATACGCAGTATTTT
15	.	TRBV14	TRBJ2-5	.	CASSQESYGGETQYF	TGTGCCAGCAGCCAAGAGAGCTATGGCGGGGAGACCCAGTACTTC
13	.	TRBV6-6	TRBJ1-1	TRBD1	CASRTGTDHGAFF	TGTGCCAGCAGAACCGGGACAGACCACGGAGCTTTCTTT
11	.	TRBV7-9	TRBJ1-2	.	CASSLAGGYTF	TGTGCCAGCAGCTTAGCGGGAGGCTACACCTTC
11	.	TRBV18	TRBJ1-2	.	CASSQNYGYTF	TGTGCCAGCTCACAAAACTATGGCTACACCTTC
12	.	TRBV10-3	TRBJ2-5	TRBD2	CASGLGEETQYF	TGTGCCTCGGGACTAGGGGAAGAGACCCAGTACTTC
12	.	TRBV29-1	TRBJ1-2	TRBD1	CSVLGQGEGYTF	TGCAGCGTTCTCGGACAGGGGGAAGGCTACACCTTC
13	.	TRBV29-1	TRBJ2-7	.	CSASDGSSYEQYF	TGCAGCGCATCGGACGGGAGCTCCTACGAGCAGTACTTC
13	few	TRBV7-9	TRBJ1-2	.	CASSLVFDYGYTF	TGTGCCAGCAGCTTAGTTTTTGACTATGGCTACACCTTC
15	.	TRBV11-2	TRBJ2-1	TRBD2	CASSSTSGSYNEQFF	TGTGCCAGCAGCTCAACTAGCGGCTCCTACAATGAGCAGTTCTTC
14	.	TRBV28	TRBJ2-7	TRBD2	CASIPLAGSYEQYF	TGTGCCAGCATTCCCCTAGCGGGCTCCTACGAGCAGTACTTC
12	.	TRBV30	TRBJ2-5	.	CAWSTGQETQYF	TGTGCCTGGAGTACGGGGCAAGAGACCCAGTACTTC
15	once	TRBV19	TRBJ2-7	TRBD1	CASSFRPGQGNEQYF	TGTGCCAGTAGTTTCAGACCGGGACAGGGGAACGAGCAGTACTTC
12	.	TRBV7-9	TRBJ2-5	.	CASSPREATQYF	TGTGCCAGCAGCCCCCGGGAAGCTACCCAGTACTTC
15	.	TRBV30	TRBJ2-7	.	CAWSSPGTIPYEQYF	TGTGCCTGGAGTAGCCCTGGGACGATCCCCTACGAGCAGTACTTC
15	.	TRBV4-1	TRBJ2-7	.	CASSQDFGGIYEQYF	TGCGCCAGCAGCCAAGATTTCGGCGGGATCTACGAGCAGTACTTC
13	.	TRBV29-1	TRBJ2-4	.	CSVDEGRENIQYF	TGCAGCGTTGACGAGGGTCGGGAAAACATTCAGTACTTC
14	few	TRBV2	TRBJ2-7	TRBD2	CASSESSGAYEQYF	TGTGCCAGCAGTGAATCGAGCGGGGCCTACGAGCAGTACTTC
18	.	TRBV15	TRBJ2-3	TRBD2	CATSRDYGLAESTDTQYF	TGTGCCACCAGCAGAGATTATGGACTAGCGGAGAGCACAGATACGCAGTATTTT
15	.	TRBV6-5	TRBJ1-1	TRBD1	CASTWDSSWDTEAFF	TGTGCCAGCACTTGGGACAGCTCCTGGGACACTGAAGCTTTCTTT
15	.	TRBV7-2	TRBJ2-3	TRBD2	CASSPTSGSTDTQYF	TGTGCCAGCAGCCCGACTAGCGGGAGCACAGATACGCAGTATTTT
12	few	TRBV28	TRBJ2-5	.	CASSFSGTAQYF	TGTGCCAGCAGTTTCTCCGGGACGGCCCAGTACTTC
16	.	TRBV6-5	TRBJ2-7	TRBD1	CASSYEAGQGLYEQYF	TGTGCCAGCAGTTACGAGGCTGGACAGGGACTGTACGAGCAGTACTTC
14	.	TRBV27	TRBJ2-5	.	CASSTRTGTETQYF	TGTGCCAGCAGCACAAGAACAGGGACAGAGACCCAGTACTTC
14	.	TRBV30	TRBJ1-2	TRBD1	CAWSSRDRVYGYTF	TGTGCCTGGAGTTCGCGGGACAGGGTGTATGGCTACACCTTC
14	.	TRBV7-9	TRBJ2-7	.	CASSPRTAVYEQYF	TGTGCCAGCAGCCCCCGGACTGCCGTCTACGAGCAGTACTTC
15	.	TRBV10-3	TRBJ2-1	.	CAISVRQDAYNEQFF	TGTGCCATCAGTGTCCGGCAGGACGCCTACAATGAGCAGTTCTTC
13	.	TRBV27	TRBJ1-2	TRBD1	CASRNGTVYGYTF	TGTGCCAGCAGGAACGGGACAGTCTATGGCTACACCTTC
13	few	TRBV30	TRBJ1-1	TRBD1	CAWMDRGRTEAFF	TGTGCCTGGATGGACAGGGGGAGGACTGAAGCTTTCTTT
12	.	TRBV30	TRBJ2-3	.	CAWSPQTDTQYF	TGTGCCTGGAGTCCCCAGACAGATACGCAGTATTTT
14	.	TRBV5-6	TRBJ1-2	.	CASSLVGQDYGYTF	TGTGCCAGCAGCTTGGTTGGGCAGGACTATGGCTACACCTTC
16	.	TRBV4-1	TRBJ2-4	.	CASSQEVRNPVGIQYF	TGCGCCAGCAGCCAAGAAGTCAGGAACCCAGTGGGCATTCAGTACTTC
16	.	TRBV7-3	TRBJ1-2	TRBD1	CASSRHGRQGNYGYTF	TGTGCCAGCAGCCGACATGGTCGACAGGGCAACTATGGCTACACCTTC
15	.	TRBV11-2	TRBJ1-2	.	CASSLVGRAMEGYTF	TGTGCCAGCAGCTTAGTAGGCAGGGCGATGGAGGGCTACACCTTC
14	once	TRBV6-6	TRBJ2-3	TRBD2	CASSYSGETDTQYF	TGTGCCAGCAGTTACAGCGGGGAAACAGATACGCAGTATTTT
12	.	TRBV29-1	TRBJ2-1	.	CSVARGGNEQFF	TGCAGCGTTGCGAGAGGGGGCAATGAGCAGTTCTTC
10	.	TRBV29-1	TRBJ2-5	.	CSAGGETQYF	TGCAGCGCAGGAGGAGAGACCCAGTACTTC
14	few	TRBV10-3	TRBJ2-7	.	CAISDLGASYEQYF	TGTGCCATCAGTGACCTGGGGGCTTCCTACGAGCAGTACTTC
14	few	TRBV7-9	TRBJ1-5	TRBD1	CASSSLTGVEPQHF	TGTGCCAGCAGCTCCCTGACAGGGGTAGAGCCCCAGCATTTT
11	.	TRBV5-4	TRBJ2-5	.	CASSFGETQYF	TGTGCCAGCAGCTTTGGAGAGACCCAGTACTTC
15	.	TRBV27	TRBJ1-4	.	CASSPWDAGPEKLFF	TGTGCCAGCAGTCCGTGGGACGCAGGGCCTGAAAAACTGTTTTTT
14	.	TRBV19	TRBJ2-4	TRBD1	CASNPLGQGNIQYF	TGTGCCAGTAACCCCCTCGGACAGGGGAACATTCAGTACTTC
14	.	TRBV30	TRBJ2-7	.	CAWASREILLEQYF	TGTGCCTGGGCCAGCAGGGAAATTCTCCTCGAGCAGTACTTC
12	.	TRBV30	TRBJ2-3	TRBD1	CAWGQGAPTQYF	TGTGCCTGGGGACAGGGGGCGCCTACGCAGTATTTT
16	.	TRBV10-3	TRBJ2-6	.	CAITADSPSGANVLTF	TGTGCCATCACCGCGGACAGCCCTTCTGGGGCCAACGTCCTGACTTTC
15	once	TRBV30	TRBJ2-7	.	CAWSVGTPPVDEQYF	TGTGCCTGGAGCGTCGGGACGCCCCCTGTGGACGAGCAGTACTTC
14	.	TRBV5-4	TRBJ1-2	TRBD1	CASSFDSGTDGYTF	TGTGCCAGCAGCTTTGATTCCGGGACAGATGGCTACACCTTC
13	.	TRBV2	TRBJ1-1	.	CASSSQAAGEAFF	TGTGCCAGCAGTTCCCAGGCCGCGGGGGAAGCTTTCTTT
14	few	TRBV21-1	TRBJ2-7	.	CASRGTGGPYEQYF	TGTGCCAGCAGGGGGACAGGGGGCCCGTACGAGCAGTACTTC
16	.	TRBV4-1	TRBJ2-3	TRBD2	CASSRGTSGSEDTQYF	TGCGCCAGCAGCCGCGGGACTAGCGGGAGTGAAGATACGCAGTATTTT
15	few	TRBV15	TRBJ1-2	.	CATSRDRRRTYGYTF	TGTGCCACCAGCAGAGATAGGAGGAGAACCTATGGCTACACCTTC
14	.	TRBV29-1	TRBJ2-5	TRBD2	CSVGRRGGTETQYF	TGCAGCGTTGGAAGGCGGGGGGGCACAGAGACCCAGTACTTC